A single sample is the source of the 10 T cell receptor beta chains below, sequenced in a study of T cells in Graves' hyperthyroidism and ophthalmopathy (dated by TCRdb to between 2019 and 2020). Libraries were constructed by multiplex PCR. Reads for this sample came from an Illumina HiSeq 2000. The TCR beta CDR3 regions were amplified from RNA transcripts. A first-round RT-PCR of the TCR CDR3 used the HTBI primer set with the Qiagen OneStep RT-PCR kit. The raw public data were reprocessed by TCRdb itself: fastp quality trimming at Q25, MiXCR clonotype calling, in-frame beta chains only. Every entry covers one CDR3 protein and lists the most common genes and DNA from its rows. The sample records 500,000 to 800,000 distinct CDR3 sequences, around 13% of which are singletons. The ten largest clones take up under 15% of the sample. The sequenced material came from blood. These receptors came from a woman in her forties or fifties with Graves' ophthalmopathy.

In this sample, this clonotype turned up many times. The chain couples TRBV6-2 or TRBV6-3 to TRBJ2-2; D possibly uses TRBD1 or TRBD2 (5 bases each). CDR3 length equals 16 residues. Per the germline V gene, CDR1 is MNHEY and CDR2 is SVGEGT. The V end lost 8 bases, the J end lost 2 bases, and 18 bases lay between the germline ends. CDR3 amino acids: CASGALGEPNTGELFF. The CDR3 DNA follows: TGTGCCAGCGGGGCACTAGGGGAACCTAACACCGGGGAGCTGTTTTTT.

The V gene is TRBV12-3 or TRBV12-4, the J gene TRBJ2-1; D not resolved. Trimming removed 3 bases from V and 7 bases from J, with 7 bases in between. This CDR3 is built from 12 residues. DNA of the CDR3: TGTGCCAGCAGTTTTTACGCAAATGAGCAGTTCTTC. Amino acids: CASSFYANEQFF.

This clonotype was observed many times. The chain joins TRBV30 to TRBJ1-4; D perhaps matches TRBD1 (6 bases). Between the trimmed V and J ends, which lost 3 bases and 5 bases, there was a span of 10 bases. The germline gives CDR1 GTSNPN, CDR2 SVGIG (reference sequence). The CDR3 spans 13 residues. The CDR3 region is CAWRDSGNEKLFF. Written as DNA, the CDR3 is TGTGCCTGGAGGGACAGTGGAAATGAAAAACTGTTTTTT.

The table lists this clonotype with many counts. The chain has TRBV9 and TRBJ2-1; TRBD2 matches 7 bases. CDR3 length: 14 residues. Germline CDR1 SGDLS, CDR2 YYNGEE. V was pared by 3 bases and J by 4 bases, with 4 bases of the junction left unmatched. The CDR3 spells CASSGGLGYNEQFF. The CDR3 nucleotides read TGTGCCAGCAGCGGTGGACTAGGTTACAATGAGCAGTTCTTC.

As concerns this clonotype: A read error may account for a junction end that differs from germline. This rearrangement joins TRBV7-2 to TRBJ2-1; 11 bases align to TRBD2. CDR3 length: 16 amino acids. The germline CDR1 and CDR2 sequences are SGHTA and FQGNSA. CDR3 in amino acids: CASSPTGTSGANGQFF. CDR3 in DNA: TGTGCCAGCAGCCCGACCGGGACTAGCGGAGCTAATGGGCAGTTCTTC.

This clonotype was detected ten times or more. The chain joins TRBV18 to TRBJ2-7; D is perhaps TRBD2 (6 bases). V was clipped by 3 bases and J by 7 bases, with 16 bases between them. Per the germline V gene, CDR1 is KGHSH and CDR2 is LQKENI. The CDR3 extends over 14 amino acids. In DNA, the CDR3 is TGTGCCAGCTCACCCCTACCGGGAGAAGGGGAGCAGTACTTC. Protein product: CASSPLPGEGEQYF.

This chain connects TRBV19 to TRBJ2-7, with 8 bases lining up with TRBD1. The CDR3 totals 17 residues. Trimming cost V 7 bases and J 0 bases; bases outside gene matches: 14. The germline V gene encodes CDR1 LNHDA and CDR2 SQIVND (reference sequence). Here the CDR3 DNA reads TGTGCCAGTATCCTCAAAATAAGGGACAGGAGCTCCTACGAGCAGTACTTC. As protein: CASILKIRDRSSYEQYF.

At least ten counts were recorded for this clonotype. V gene TRBV30 combines with J gene TRBJ2-7; 9 positions agree with TRBD1. J lost 1 base, V lost 5 bases, and 0 bases had no gene match. The CDR3 sequence is 12 residues long. The germline CDR1 and CDR2 sequences are GTSNPN and SVGIG (reference sequence). CDR3 amino acids: CAWGTGSYEQYF. CDR3 coding DNA: TGTGCCTGGGGGACAGGGTCCTACGAGCAGTACTTC.

This clonotype was seen a few times. V usage is TRBV19 and J usage is TRBJ2-7; maybe TRBD1 (5 bases). Germline CDR1 LNHDA, CDR2 SQIVND (reference sequence). Trimming stripped 3 bases from V and 6 bases from J, with 15 bases between. The CDR3 has 14 residues. The CDR3 region has the DNA TGTGCCAGTAGTATTATCCCAGGGAACGGCGAGCAGTACTTC. Translating it yields CASSIIPGNGEQYF.

The sample holds many counts of this clonotype. The chain employs TRBV12-3 or TRBV12-4 and TRBJ1-3; the D is unclear. Trimming removed 5 bases from V and 1 base from J, with 9 bases in between. This CDR3 is 14 amino acids long. The CDR3 reads CASSPTSSGNTIYF. CDR3 DNA sequence: TGTGCCAGCAGTCCGACATCGTCTGGAAACACCATATATTTT.